This TCR beta chain was captured in a study of cytomegalovirus exposure and HLA in healthy donors. Study context: Genotyping of 430 or so donors showed that over 65% belonged to the Caucasian-associated ancestry cluster. Regarding the study as a whole: In vitro testing confirmed a few CMV-associated chains as specific for CMV antigens. Investigators reported 150 to 200 TCR beta chains as tied to cytomegalovirus.

The PCR made use of 60 Vbeta and 13 Jbeta primers. Sequencing was performed with immunoSEQ multiplex PCR; in TCRdb, only in-frame clones are kept and a portion is missing. Seen here are nearly 200,000 clones, about four fifths observed once, and the top ten hold approximately 0.39%. A word on this clone: Its antigen is currently unknown.

Sequencing used PBMCs. The TCR originated in a male donor in good health and CMV-seropositive.

The CDR3 nucleotides read TGTGCCAGCCAAAAGAGGGGGGCCAAAAACATTCAGTACTTC. Its protein is CASQKRGAKNIQYF. The chain recombines TRBV6-5 with TRBJ2-4; TRBD1 is a possible D gene (6 bases). Trimming removed 8 bases at V and 1 base at J, with 12 bases between. The CDR3 spans 14 residues. Germline-derived CDR1 and CDR2 are MNHEY and SVGAGI.